A single sample is the source of the 18 T cell receptor beta chains below, sequenced in a study of identical twins. TCRdb reprocessed the 5' RACE reads via MiXCR and lists one record per CDR3 protein. This table has 1.5 million to 2 million distinct CDR3 sequences, less than 40% appearing once. Sequencing input: cord blood. The source is a newborn girl in good health.

This clonotype was recorded a few times. This chain joins TRBV28 and TRBJ2-1, with 8 bases aligning to TRBD2. The V gene end was trimmed by 7 bases and the J gene end by 7 bases; junction bases not matched to a gene: 18. The length of the CDR3 is 17 residues. The V gene's germline CDR1 is MDHEN and CDR2 SYDVKM. This chain's CDR3 is CASTQFISDSGANEQFF. The CDR3 coding sequence is TGTGCCAGCACCCAGTTTATATCGGATAGCGGGGCGAATGAGCAGTTCTTC.

The rearrangement uses TRBV24-1 and TRBJ2-3, with TRBD2 matching over 9 bases. The CDR3 has 18 residues. V lost 4 bases to trimming and J lost 3 bases; unmatched junction nucleotides: 13. Per germline, CDR1 KGHDR and CDR2 SFDVKD. The DNA of the CDR3 is TGTGCCACCAGTGAACCCCTCGGAGCGGGAGGTAGAACAGATACGCAGTATTTT. Its translation is CATSEPLGAGGRTDTQYF.

In its sample, this clonotype was seen many times. The chain links TRBV25-1 to TRBJ2-1; 11 nucleotides match TRBD2. CDR1 is MGHDK, CDR2 SYGVNS, per germline. The CDR3 totals 17 residues. With 4 bases clipped from V and 1 base from J, the junction kept 6 bases outside the gene matches. CDR3 DNA: TGTGCCAGCAGTGGGGCTAGCGGGAGGACGTCCTACAATGAGCAGTTCTTC. Its translation: CASSGASGRTSYNEQFF.

The J gene is TRBJ1-1, the V gene TRBV20-1; TRBD1 matches at 8 bases. This CDR3 spans 14 amino acids. The germline CDR1 and CDR2 sequences are DFQATT and SNEGSKA (reference sequence). The CDR3 reads CKGDRGRTNTEAFF. The CDR3 DNA sequence: TGCAAAGGTGACAGGGGCCGCACGAACACTGAAGCTTTCTTT.

A few counts support this clonotype. The chain employs TRBV11-2 and TRBJ2-7, with 11 bases fitting TRBD1. The CDR3 extends over 15 amino acids. Germline lookup yields CDR1 SGHAT and CDR2 FQNNGV. J gave up 6 bases and V 6 bases, and 10 bases lay outside the gene matches. The CDR3 DNA reads as TGTGCCAGCAGTTCTAGTCCCGGGACAGGGGGCGAGCAGTACTTC. Protein: CASSSSPGTGGEQYF.

This clonotype was observed many times. This rearrangement joins TRBV7-2 to TRBJ2-7; TRBD1 is a possible D gene (5 bases). Per germline, CDR1 SGHTA and CDR2 FQGNSA. Trimming left V 4 bases short and J 4 bases short, with 23 bases between. CDR3 length equals 17 residues. The CDR3 DNA follows: TGTGCCAGCAGCTCCTCTCACAGGTATCCCTTTGAGTACGAGCAGTACTTC. It is translated as CASSSSHRYPFEYEQYF.

Ten or more counts support this clonotype. J is TRBJ1-6 and V is TRBV27, with 7 bases fitting TRBD1. Trimming at V came to 5 bases and at J to 5 bases, leaving 0 bases not matched to a gene. CDR3 length: 13 amino acids. CDR1 and CDR2 from the germline V gene are MNHEY and SMNVEV (reference sequence). The CDR3 DNA reads TGTGCCAGCAGTGACAGGGATAATTCACCCCTCCACTTT. This encodes CASSDRDNSPLHF.

This sequence joins TRBV10-3 and TRBJ2-7, with D unclear. Germline values: CDR1 ENHRY, CDR2 SYGVKD. This CDR3 contains 14 residues. V lost 2 bases and J 2 bases, leaving 10 bases between the germline ends. The CDR3 here is CAISEGPEPYEQYF. CDR3 nucleotides: TGTGCCATCAGTGAGGGTCCGGAACCCTACGAGCAGTACTTC.

This clonotype was detected many times. CDR3 sequence reads: CASSLLGHSGEQYF. The CDR3 DNA reads TGTGCCAGCAGTTTACTGGGGCATTCGGGGGAGCAGTACTTC. The V call is TRBV27, the J call TRBJ2-7; the D gene could be TRBD1 or TRBD2 (5 bases each). The V gene's germline CDR1 is MNHEY and CDR2 SMNVEV (reference sequence). V was cut by 2 bases and J by 7 bases, with 15 bases left in between. This CDR3 spans 14 amino acids.

This sequence joins TRBV20-1 and TRBJ1-2; no clear D. V lost 2 bases, J lost 0 bases, and 10 bases lay in between. Germline V lookup: CDR1 DFQATT, CDR2 SNEGSKA (reference sequence). This CDR3 has 14 amino acids. The CDR3 spells CSARSGRSNYGYTF. The DNA of the CDR3 is TGCAGTGCTAGAAGCGGAAGGTCTAACTATGGCTACACCTTC.

The chain combines TRBV28 with TRBJ2-3; D uncertain. The CDR3 spans 17 residues. Germline assignment: CDR1 MDHEN and CDR2 SYDVKM. V lost 2 bases and J lost 2, with 17 bases in between. CDR3 sequence reads: CASSLIPPRSFTDTQYF. CDR3 sequence (DNA): TGTGCCAGCAGTTTAATCCCGCCTCGATCTTTCACAGATACGCAGTATTTT.

This clonotype was recorded a few times. As DNA, the CDR3 is TGTGCCAGCAGAAGGACAGGGTCCCGATGGGTGGGCACAGATACGCAGTATTTT. The encoded protein is CASRRTGSRWVGTDTQYF. V usage is TRBV3-1 and J usage is TRBJ2-3; 8 bases match TRBD1. J was trimmed by 1 base and V by 6 bases; bases with no gene match: 15. CDR1 is LGHDT and CDR2 is YNNKEL in the germline V gene (reference sequence). The CDR3 totals 18 residues.

This clonotype occurred a few times. The gene calls are TRBV20-1 and TRBJ2-7; D possibly corresponds to TRBD2 (5 bases). The V end lost 1 base, the J end lost 5 bases, and 12 bases lay between the germline ends. The CDR3 loop spans 13 amino acids. Germline V gene data show CDR1 as DFQATT and CDR2 as SNEGSKA (reference sequence). The CDR3 is CSARAGMRNEQYF. Written as DNA, the CDR3 is TGCAGTGCTAGAGCGGGAATGAGGAACGAGCAGTACTTC.

The rearrangement joins TRBV6-8 to TRBJ1-1; TRBD1 might be the D (6 bases). Germline CDR1 reads MNHGY; CDR2 reads SAAAGT. The CDR3 contains 14 residues. The germline V and J ends were trimmed by 10 bases and 6 bases, with 21 bases remaining between them. For the CDR3, the DNA is TGTGCCACCAAGGGGGGGGCGGCGATGCCTGAAGCTTTCTTT. Its protein is CATKGGAAMPEAFF.

The gene calls are TRBV28 and TRBJ2-7; 7 bases are shared with TRBD1. V shed 7 bases, J shed 6 bases, and the junction held 9 bases outside the gene matches. From germline, CDR1 is MDHEN and CDR2 SYDVKM. This CDR3 is built from 13 residues. The CDR3 bases are TGTGCCAGCACAACCGGGACAGCCCTCGAGCAGTACTTC. Amino acid sequence: CASTTGTALEQYF.

The chain is built from TRBV28 and TRBJ2-1; D perhaps matches TRBD2 (5 bases). The J call could be wrong; TRBJ2-7 is a better fit for the DNA end. The CDR3 is 13 residues long. Germline V gene lookup returns CDR1 MDHEN and CDR2 SYDVKM. Written as DNA, the CDR3 is TGTGCCAGCAATGAGCCCGGGGTCAATGAGCAGTACTTC. The encoded protein is CASNEPGVNEQYF.

The chain joins TRBV28 to TRBJ2-7, with 8 bases that match TRBD1. Germline V gene lookup returns CDR1 MDHEN and CDR2 SYDVKM. Unmatched junction bases numbered 7, after V lost 3 bases and J lost 6 bases. CDR3 size: 14 residues. In nucleotides, the CDR3 is TGTGCCAGCAGTTTTATTCAGGGGGCAAGCGAGCAGTACTTC. Translating it yields CASSFIQGASEQYF.

The chain carries TRBV6-6 and TRBJ2-3, with 12 nucleotides matching TRBD2. The germline V gene encodes CDR1 MNHNY and CDR2 SVGAGI (reference sequence). This CDR3 has 12 residues. The V segment lost 5 bases and the J segment 14 bases; nucleotides outside the gene matches: 5. DNA of the CDR3: TGTGCCAGCAGTCTAGCGGGAGGGCCTGGGTATTTT. Translating gives CASSLAGGPGYF.